Each of the 2 T cell receptor beta chains below was sequenced from the same sample in a study of T cells in Graves' hyperthyroidism and ophthalmopathy. RNA transcripts were the template for amplifying TCR beta CDR3 regions. During a first-round RT-PCR of the TCR CDR3, the HTBI primer set was used. In TCRdb, the multiplex PCR reads were re-called with MiXCR into one record per CDR3 protein. This repertoire shows about 350,000 distinct CDR3 sequences, approximately 13% found once; its top ten account for approximately 23%. The sequenced sample consisted of blood. The receptor source for this set is a woman in her thirties with Graves' hyperthyroidism.

The V gene is TRBV28, the J gene TRBJ2-7; 8 nucleotides agree with TRBD2. There are 13 residues in the CDR3. Trimming took 5 bases from V and 5 from J; bases not matched to a gene: 5. CDR1 MDHEN and CDR2 SYDVKM come from the germline V gene. DNA for the CDR3: TGTGCCAGCAGTGTAGCGGGAAGACACGAGCAGTACTTC. Encoded protein: CASSVAGRHEQYF.

This rearrangement joins TRBV3-1 to TRBJ2-5; 11 positions match TRBD1. After removal of 4 bases from V and 4 bases from J, the junction contained 2 bases not matched to a gene. Germline-derived CDR1 and CDR2 are LGHDT and YNNKEL (reference sequence). This CDR3 is built from 14 residues. The CDR3 DNA reads TGTGCCAGCAGCCTCGGGACAGGGGGAGAGACCCAGTACTTC. Residues: CASSLGTGGETQYF.